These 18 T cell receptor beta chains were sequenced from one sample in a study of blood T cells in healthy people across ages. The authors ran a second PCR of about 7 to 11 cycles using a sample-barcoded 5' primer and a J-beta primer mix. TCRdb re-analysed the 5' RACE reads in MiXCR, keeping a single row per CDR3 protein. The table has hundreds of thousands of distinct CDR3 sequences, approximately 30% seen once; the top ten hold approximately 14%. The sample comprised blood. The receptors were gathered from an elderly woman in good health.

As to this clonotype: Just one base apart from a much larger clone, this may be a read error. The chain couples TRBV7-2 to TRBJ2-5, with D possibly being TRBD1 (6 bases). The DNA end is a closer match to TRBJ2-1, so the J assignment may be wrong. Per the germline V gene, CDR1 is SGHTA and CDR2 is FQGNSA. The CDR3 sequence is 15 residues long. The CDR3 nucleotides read TGTGCCAGCAGCTTATACCCGGGACAACAAGAGACCCAGTTCTTC. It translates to CASSLYPGQQETQFF.

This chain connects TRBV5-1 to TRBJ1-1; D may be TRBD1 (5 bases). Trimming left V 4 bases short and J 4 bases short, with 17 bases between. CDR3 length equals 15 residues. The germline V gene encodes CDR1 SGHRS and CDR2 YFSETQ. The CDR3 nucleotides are TGCGCCAGCAGCGTAACAGGAACCTCCGGCACTGAAGCTTTCTTT. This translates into CASSVTGTSGTEAFF.

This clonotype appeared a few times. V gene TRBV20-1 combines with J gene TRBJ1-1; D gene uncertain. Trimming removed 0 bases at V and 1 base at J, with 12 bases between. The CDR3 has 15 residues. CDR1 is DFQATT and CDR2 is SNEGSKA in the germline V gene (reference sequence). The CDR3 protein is CSARDVTGGNTEAFF. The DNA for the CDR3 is TGCAGTGCTAGAGACGTGACTGGAGGGAACACTGAAGCTTTCTTT.

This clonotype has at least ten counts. CDR3 sequence: CASSGLVRGAYNEQFF. The CDR3 DNA sequence: TGTGCCAGCAGCGGACTCGTGCGCGGGGCCTACAATGAGCAGTTCTTC. The rearrangement uses TRBV7-9 and TRBJ2-1; the D gene is possibly TRBD2 (6 bases). The V gene's germline CDR1 is SEHNR and CDR2 FQNEAQ (reference sequence). The CDR3 consists of 16 residues. Trimming stripped 5 bases from V and 2 bases from J, with 16 bases between.

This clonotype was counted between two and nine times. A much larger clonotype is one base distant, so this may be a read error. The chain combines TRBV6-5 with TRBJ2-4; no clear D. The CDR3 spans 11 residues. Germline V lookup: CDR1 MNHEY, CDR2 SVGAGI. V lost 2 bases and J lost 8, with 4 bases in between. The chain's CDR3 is CASSYRDIQYF. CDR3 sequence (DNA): TGTGCCAGCAGTTACAGGGACATTCAGTACTTC.

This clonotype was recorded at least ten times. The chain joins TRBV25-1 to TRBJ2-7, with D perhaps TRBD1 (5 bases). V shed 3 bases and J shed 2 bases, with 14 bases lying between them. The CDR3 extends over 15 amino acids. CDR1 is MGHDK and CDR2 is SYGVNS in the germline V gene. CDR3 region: CASSDTGQPTYEQYF. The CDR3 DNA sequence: TGTGCCAGCAGTGACACAGGACAACCTACCTACGAGCAGTACTTC.

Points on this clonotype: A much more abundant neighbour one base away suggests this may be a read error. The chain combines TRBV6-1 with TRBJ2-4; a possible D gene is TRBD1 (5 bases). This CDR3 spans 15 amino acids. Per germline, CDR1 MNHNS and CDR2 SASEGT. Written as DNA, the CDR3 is TGTACCAGCAGTTTAGACAGCTCGGCCAAAAACATTCAGTACTTC. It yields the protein CTSSLDSSAKNIQYF.

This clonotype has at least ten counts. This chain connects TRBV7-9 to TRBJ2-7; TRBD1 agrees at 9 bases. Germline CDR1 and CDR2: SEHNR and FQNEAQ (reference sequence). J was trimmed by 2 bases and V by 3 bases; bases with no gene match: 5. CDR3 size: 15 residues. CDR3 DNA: TGTGCCAGCAGCTTCTCGGGACAGGGTCCCTACGAGCAGTACTTC. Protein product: CASSFSGQGPYEQYF.

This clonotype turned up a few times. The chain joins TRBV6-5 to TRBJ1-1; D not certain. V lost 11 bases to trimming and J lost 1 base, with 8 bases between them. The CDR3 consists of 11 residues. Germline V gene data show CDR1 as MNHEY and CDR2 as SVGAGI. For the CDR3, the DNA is TGTGCCTCCTTCAGGAACACTGAAGCTTTCTTT. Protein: CASFRNTEAFF.

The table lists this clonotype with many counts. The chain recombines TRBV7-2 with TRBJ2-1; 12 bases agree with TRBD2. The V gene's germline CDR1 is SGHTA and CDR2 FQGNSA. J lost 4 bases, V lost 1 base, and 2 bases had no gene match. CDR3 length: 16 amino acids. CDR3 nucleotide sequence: TGTGCCAGCAGCTTAGAACTAGCGGGGGGTTACAATGAGCAGTTCTTC. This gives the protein CASSLELAGGYNEQFF.

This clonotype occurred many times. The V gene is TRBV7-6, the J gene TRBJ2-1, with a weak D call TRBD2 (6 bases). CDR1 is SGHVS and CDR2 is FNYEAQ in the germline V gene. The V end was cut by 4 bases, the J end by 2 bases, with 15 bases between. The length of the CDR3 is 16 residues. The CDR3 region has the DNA TGTGCCAGCAGCTCTTCCCCCGGGAGCGCCTACAATGAGCAGTTCTTC. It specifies CASSSSPGSAYNEQFF.

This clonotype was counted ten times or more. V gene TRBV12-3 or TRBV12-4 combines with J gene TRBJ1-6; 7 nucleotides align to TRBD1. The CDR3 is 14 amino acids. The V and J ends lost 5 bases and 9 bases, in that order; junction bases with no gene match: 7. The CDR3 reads CASSSRQGGSPLHF. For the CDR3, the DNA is TGTGCCAGCAGTAGCAGACAGGGAGGTTCACCCCTCCACTTT.

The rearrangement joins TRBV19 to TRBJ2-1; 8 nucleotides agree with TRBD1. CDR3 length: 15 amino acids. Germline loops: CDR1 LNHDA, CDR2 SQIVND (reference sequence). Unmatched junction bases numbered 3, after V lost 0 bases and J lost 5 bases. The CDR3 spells CASSIDRGHNNEQFF. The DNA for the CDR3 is TGTGCCAGTAGTATAGACAGGGGGCATAACAATGAGCAGTTCTTC.

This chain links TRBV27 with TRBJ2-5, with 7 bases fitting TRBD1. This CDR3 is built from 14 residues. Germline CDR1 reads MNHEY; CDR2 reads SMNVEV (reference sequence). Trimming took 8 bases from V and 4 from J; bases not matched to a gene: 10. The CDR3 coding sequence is TGTGCCAGCTCGATTTCGGCAGGGGGAGAGACCCAGTACTTC. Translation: CASSISAGGETQYF.

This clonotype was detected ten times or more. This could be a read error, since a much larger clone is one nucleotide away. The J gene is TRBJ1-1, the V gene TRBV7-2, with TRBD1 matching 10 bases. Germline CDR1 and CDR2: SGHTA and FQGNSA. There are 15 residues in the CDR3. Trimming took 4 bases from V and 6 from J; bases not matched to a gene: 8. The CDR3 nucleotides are TGTGCCAGCAGCTCCCTGGACAGGGGGAGGTCTGAAGCTTTCTTT. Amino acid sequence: CASSSLDRGRSEAFF.

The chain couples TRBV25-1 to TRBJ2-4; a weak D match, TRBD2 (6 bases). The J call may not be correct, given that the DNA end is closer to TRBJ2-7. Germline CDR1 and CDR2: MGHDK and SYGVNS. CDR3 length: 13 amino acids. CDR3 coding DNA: TGTGCCAGCACCGGGACTTCTTACTACGAGCAGTACTTC. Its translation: CASTGTSYYEQYF.

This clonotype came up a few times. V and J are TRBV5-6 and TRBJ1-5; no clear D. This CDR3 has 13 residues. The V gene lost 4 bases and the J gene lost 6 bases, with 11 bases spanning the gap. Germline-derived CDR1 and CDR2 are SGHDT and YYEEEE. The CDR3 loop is CASSPKGRQPQHF. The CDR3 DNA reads TGTGCCAGCAGCCCCAAGGGTCGTCAGCCCCAGCATTTT.

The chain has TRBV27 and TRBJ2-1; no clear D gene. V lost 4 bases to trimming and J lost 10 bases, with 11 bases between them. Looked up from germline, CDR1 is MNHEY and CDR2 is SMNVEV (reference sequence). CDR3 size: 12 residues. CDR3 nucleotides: TGTGCCAGCAGTTCCACCTCCTACGAGCAGTTCTTC. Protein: CASSSTSYEQFF.